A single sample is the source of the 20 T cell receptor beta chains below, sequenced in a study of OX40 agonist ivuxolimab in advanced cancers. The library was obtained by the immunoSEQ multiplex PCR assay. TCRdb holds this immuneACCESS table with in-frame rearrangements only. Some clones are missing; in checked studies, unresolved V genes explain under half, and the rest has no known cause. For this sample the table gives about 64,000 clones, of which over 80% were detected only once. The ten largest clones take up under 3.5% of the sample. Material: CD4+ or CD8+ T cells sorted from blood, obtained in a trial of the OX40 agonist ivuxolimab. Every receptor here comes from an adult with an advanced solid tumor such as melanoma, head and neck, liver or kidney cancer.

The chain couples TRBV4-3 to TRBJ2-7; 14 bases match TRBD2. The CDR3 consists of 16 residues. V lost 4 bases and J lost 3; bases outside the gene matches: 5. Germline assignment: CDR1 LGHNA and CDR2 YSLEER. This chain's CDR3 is CASSLGTSGSIYEQYF. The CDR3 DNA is TGCGCCAGCAGCCTCGGGACTAGCGGGAGCATCTACGAGCAGTACTTC.

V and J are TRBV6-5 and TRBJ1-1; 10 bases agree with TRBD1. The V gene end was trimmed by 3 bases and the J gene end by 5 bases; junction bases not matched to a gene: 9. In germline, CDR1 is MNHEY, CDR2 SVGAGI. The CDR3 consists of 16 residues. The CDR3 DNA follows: TGTGCCAGCAGTTATCCCCGGACAGGGGGATTGACTGAAGCTTTCTTT. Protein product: CASSYPRTGGLTEAFF.

CDR3 coding DNA: TGTGCCAGCAGCGTTGGTAAGGATAATTCACCCCTCCACTTT. Translated, it gives CASSVGKDNSPLHF. The rearrangement joins TRBV9 to TRBJ1-6, with unresolved D. Germline assignment: CDR1 SGDLS and CDR2 YYNGEE. This CDR3 spans 14 amino acids. Trimming pared 2 bases from V and 5 bases from J, leaving 8 bases between. The variable domain in full, completed from reference TRBV9 and TRBJ1-6, reads DSGVTQTPKHLITATGQRVTLRCSPRSGDLSVYWYQQSLDQGLQFLIQYYNGEERAKGNILERFSAQQFPDLHSELNLSSLELGDSALYFCASSVGKDNSPLHFGNGTRLTVT.

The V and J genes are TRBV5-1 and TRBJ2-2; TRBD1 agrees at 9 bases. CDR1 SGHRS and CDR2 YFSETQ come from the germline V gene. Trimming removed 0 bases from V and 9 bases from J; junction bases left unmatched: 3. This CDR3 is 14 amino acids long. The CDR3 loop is CASSLGDRDWELFF. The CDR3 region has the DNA TGCGCCAGCAGCTTGGGGGACAGGGACTGGGAGCTGTTTTTT. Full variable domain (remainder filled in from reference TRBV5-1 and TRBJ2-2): KAGVTQTPRYLIKTRGQQVTLSCSPISGHRSVSWYQQTPGQGLQFLFEYFSETQRNKGNFPGRFSGRQFSNSRSEMNVSTLELGDSALYLCASSLGDRDWELFFGEGSRLTVL.

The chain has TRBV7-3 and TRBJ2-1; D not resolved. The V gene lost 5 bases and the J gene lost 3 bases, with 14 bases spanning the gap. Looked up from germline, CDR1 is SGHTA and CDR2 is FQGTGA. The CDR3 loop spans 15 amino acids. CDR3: CASSQDRASYNEQFF. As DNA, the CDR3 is TGTGCCAGCAGCCAAGACCGGGCGAGCTACAATGAGCAGTTCTTC.

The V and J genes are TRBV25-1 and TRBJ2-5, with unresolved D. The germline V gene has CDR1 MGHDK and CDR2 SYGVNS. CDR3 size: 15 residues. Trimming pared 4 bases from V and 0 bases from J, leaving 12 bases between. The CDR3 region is CASSAGPGNQETQYF. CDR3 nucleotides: TGTGCCAGCAGTGCGGGTCCCGGCAACCAAGAGACCCAGTACTTC.

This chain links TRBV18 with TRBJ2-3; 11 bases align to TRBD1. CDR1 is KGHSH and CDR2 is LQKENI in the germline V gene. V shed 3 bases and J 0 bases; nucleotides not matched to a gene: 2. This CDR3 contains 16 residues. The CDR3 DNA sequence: TGTGCCAGCTCACCGGGACAGGGGGGTAGCACAGATACGCAGTATTTT. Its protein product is CASSPGQGGSTDTQYF.

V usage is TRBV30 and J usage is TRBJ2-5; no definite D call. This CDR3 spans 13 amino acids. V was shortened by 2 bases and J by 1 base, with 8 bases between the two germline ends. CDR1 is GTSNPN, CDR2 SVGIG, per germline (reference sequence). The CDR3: CAWSLQVQETQYF. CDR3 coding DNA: TGTGCCTGGAGTCTGCAGGTCCAAGAGACCCAGTACTTC. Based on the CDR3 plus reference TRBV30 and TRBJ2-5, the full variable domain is SQTIHQWPATLVQPVGSPLSLECTVEGTSNPNLYWYRQAAGRGLQLLFYSVGIGQISSEVPQNLSASRPQDRQFILSSKKLLLSDSGFYLCAWSLQVQETQYFGPGTRLLVL.

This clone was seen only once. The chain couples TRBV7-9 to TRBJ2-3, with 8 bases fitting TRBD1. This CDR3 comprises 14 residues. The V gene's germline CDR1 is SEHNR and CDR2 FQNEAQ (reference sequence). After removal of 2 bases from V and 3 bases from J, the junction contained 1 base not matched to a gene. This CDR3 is CASSLQGATDTQYF. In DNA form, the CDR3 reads TGTGCCAGCAGCTTACAGGGGGCAACAGATACGCAGTATTTT.

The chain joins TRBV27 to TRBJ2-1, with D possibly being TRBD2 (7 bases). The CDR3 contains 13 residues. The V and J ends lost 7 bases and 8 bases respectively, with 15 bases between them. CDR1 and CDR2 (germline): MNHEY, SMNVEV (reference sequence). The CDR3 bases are TGTGCCAGCACCCTAAGGGGGGGCCATGAGCAGTTCTTC. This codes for CASTLRGGHEQFF.

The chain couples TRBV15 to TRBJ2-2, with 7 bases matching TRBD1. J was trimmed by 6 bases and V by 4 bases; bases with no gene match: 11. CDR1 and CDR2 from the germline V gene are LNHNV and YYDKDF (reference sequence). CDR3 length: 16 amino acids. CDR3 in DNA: TGTGCCACCAGCATGGGGGAACAGGGGAAGGCCGGGGAGCTGTTTTTT. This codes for CATSMGEQGKAGELFF.

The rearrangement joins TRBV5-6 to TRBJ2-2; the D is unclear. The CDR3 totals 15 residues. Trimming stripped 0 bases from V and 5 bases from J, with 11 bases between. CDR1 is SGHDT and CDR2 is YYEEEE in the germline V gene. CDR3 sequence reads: CASSLVDILTGELFF. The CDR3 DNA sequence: TGTGCCAGCAGCTTGGTTGACATCTTGACCGGGGAGCTGTTTTTT.

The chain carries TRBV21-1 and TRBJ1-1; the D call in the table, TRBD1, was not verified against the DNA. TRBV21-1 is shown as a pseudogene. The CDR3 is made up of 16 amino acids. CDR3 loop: CASSKPLQGKRTEAFF. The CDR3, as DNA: TGTGCCAGCAGCAAGCCCTTACAGGGAAAGAGGACTGAAGCTTTCTTT.

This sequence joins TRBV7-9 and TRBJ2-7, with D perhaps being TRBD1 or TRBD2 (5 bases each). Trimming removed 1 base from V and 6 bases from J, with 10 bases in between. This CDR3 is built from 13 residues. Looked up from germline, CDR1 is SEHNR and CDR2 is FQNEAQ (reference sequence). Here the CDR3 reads CASSLGGASEQYF. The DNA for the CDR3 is TGTGCCAGCAGCTTAGGAGGGGCCTCCGAGCAGTACTTC.

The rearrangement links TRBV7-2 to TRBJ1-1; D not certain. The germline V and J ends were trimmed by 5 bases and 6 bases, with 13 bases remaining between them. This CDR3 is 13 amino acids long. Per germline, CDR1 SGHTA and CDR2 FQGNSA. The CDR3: CASSPYQAPEAFF. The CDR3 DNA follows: TGTGCCAGCAGCCCCTACCAAGCCCCTGAAGCTTTCTTT.

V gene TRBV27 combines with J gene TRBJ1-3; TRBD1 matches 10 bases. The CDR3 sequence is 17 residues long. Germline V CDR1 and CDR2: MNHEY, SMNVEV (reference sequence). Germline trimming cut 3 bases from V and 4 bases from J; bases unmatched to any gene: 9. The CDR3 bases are TGTGCCAGCAGTTTCCGGGGACAGGGGCTAGGCGGAAACACCATATATTTT. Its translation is CASSFRGQGLGGNTIYF.

The CDR3 spells CASRLQLTGTDTQYF. For the CDR3, the DNA is TGCGCCAGCAGATTGCAGCTAACGGGCACAGATACGCAGTATTTT. The gene calls are TRBV5-1 and TRBJ2-3, with D hard to call. Between the trimmed V and J ends, which lost 5 bases and 1 base, there was a span of 14 bases. CDR1 is SGHRS and CDR2 is YFSETQ in the germline V gene. The CDR3 sequence is 15 residues long.

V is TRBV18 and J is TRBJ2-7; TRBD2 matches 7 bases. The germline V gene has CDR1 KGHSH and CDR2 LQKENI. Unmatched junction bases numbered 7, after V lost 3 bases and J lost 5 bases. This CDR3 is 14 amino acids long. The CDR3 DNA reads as TGTGCCAGCTCACCGGGAGGGAAGATCAACGAGCAGTACTTC. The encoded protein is CASSPGGKINEQYF.

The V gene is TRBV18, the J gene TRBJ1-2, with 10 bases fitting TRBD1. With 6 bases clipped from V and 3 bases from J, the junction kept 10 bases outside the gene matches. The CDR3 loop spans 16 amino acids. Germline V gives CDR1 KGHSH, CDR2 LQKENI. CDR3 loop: CASSPKTGGSDYGYTF. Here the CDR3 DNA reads TGTGCCAGCTCGCCGAAGACAGGGGGCAGTGACTATGGCTACACCTTC. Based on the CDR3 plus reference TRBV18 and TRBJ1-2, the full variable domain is NAGVMQNPRHLVRRRGQEARLRCSPMKGHSHVYWYRQLPEEGLKFMVYLQKENIIDESGMPKERFSAEFPKEGPSILRIQQVVRGDSAAYFCASSPKTGGSDYGYTFGSGTRLTVV.

The CDR3 region has the DNA TGCGCCAGCAGCCCCGACAGGGGAACCGGGGAGCTGTTTTTT. This sequence encodes CASSPDRGTGELFF. This rearrangement joins TRBV5-1 to TRBJ2-2, with 8 positions matching TRBD1. Germline CDR1 reads SGHRS; CDR2 reads YFSETQ. V dropped 4 bases and J dropped 5; count of bases not matched to a gene: 4. The CDR3 sequence is 14 residues long.